Following are 9 T cell receptor beta chains from one sample sequenced in a study of blood T cell repertoires in COVID-19. Some clones are missing from TCRdb's copy, which holds only in-frame ones; the method was immunoSEQ multiplex PCR. The sample holds a few hundred thousand clones, just over 85% seen once. Sequenced material: PBMCs or T cells enriched from blood (not recorded which). These receptors all come from a man aged 35 to 55 who had recovered from COVID-19.

The chain joins TRBV11-2 to TRBJ2-2, with TRBD2 as a possible D gene (5 bases). V lost 5 bases to trimming and J lost 7 bases, with 17 bases between them. CDR1 is SGHAT, CDR2 FQNNGV, per germline. The CDR3 runs to 15 residues. The CDR3: CASSQAQLGSGELFF. In DNA form, the CDR3 reads TGTGCCAGCAGCCAGGCCCAGCTTGGGAGCGGGGAGCTGTTTTTT.

The V call is TRBV28, the J call TRBJ2-3; 9 positions agree with TRBD1. The V and J ends lost 6 bases and 5 bases, in that order; junction bases with no gene match: 9. This CDR3 is built from 15 residues. CDR1 and CDR2 from the germline V gene are MDHEN and SYDVKM. The CDR3: CASSSPGQGRDTQYF. For the CDR3, the DNA is TGTGCCAGCAGCTCCCCGGGACAGGGAAGAGATACGCAGTATTTT. The full variable domain, rest sourced from reference TRBV28 and TRBJ2-3, is DVKVTQSSRYLVKRTGEKVFLECVQDMDHENMFWYRQDPGLGLRLIYFSYDVKMKEKGDIPEGYSVSREKKERFSLILESASTNQTSMYLCASSSPGQGRDTQYFGPGTRLTVL.

This clone has only one observation. V and J are TRBV10-3 and TRBJ2-3; D is possibly TRBD2 (6 bases). The CDR3 loop spans 16 amino acids. Trimming pared 8 bases from V and 2 bases from J, leaving 20 bases between. The V gene's germline CDR1 is ENHRY and CDR2 SYGVKD. CDR3 protein: CAIGKGGRGPTDTQYF. The CDR3 DNA reads as TGTGCCATCGGTAAAGGAGGGCGGGGCCCCACAGATACGCAGTATTTT.

CDR3 nucleotide sequence: TGTGCCAGCAGCGCGGGACGGGACAATGAGCAGTTCTTC. Protein: CASSAGRDNEQFF. The rearrangement joins TRBV7-2 to TRBJ2-1; D is possibly TRBD2 (6 bases). The V end was cut by 5 bases, the J end by 5 bases, with 10 bases between. CDR3 size: 13 residues. Germline V gene lookup returns CDR1 SGHTA and CDR2 FQGNSA.

The chain has TRBV30 and TRBJ2-7, with 8 bases matching TRBD2. With 3 bases clipped from V and 2 bases from J, the junction kept 18 bases outside the gene matches. The CDR3 has 18 amino acids. CDR1 is GTSNPN, CDR2 SVGIG, per germline (reference sequence). The CDR3 region has the DNA TGTGCCTGGAGGGGCTGGCGGGAGGTCAAGAGGGAGCCCTACGAGCAGTACTTC. Translated: CAWRGWREVKREPYEQYF.

The V gene is TRBV3-1 (or the pseudogene TRBV3-2), the J gene TRBJ1-1; D not certain. The CDR3 spans 14 residues. Trimming left V 1 base short and J 7 bases short, with 13 bases between. Germline values: CDR1 LGHDT, CDR2 YNNKEL (reference sequence). The CDR3 sequence is CASSQAFRGIEAFF. The CDR3 DNA reads as TGTGCCAGCAGCCAAGCCTTTCGGGGTATTGAAGCTTTCTTT.

The rearrangement links TRBV7-2 to TRBJ1-4; TRBD1 agrees at 8 bases. V was clipped by 4 bases and J by 8 bases; unmatched bases: 6. The CDR3 loop spans 14 amino acids. Germline CDR1 is SGHTA and CDR2 is FQGNSA. The CDR3 spells CASSSRGLTEKLFF. DNA for the CDR3: TGTGCCAGCAGCTCCAGGGGGCTGACCGAAAAACTGTTTTTT.

The chain couples TRBV5-1 to TRBJ2-6; weak D call: TRBD1 (7 bases). The CDR3 covers 18 residues. Per germline, CDR1 SGHRS and CDR2 YFSETQ. V was cut by 4 bases and J by 0 bases, with 17 bases left in between. The DNA of the CDR3 is TGCGCCAGCAGCGCCAAGGTCAGGGGGGTCTCTGGGGCCAACGTCCTGACTTTC. Residues: CASSAKVRGVSGANVLTF.

The rearrangement links TRBV27 to TRBJ2-1; 8 bases fit TRBD2. This CDR3 region has 15 residues. The junction had 7 bases not matched to a gene; V was cut back by 6 bases and J by 3 bases. Per germline, CDR1 MNHEY and CDR2 SMNVEV (reference sequence). The CDR3 DNA reads as TGTGCCAGCAGATTGACGGGGGGGGGCTACAATGAGCAGTTCTTC. Protein sequence: CASRLTGGGYNEQFF.